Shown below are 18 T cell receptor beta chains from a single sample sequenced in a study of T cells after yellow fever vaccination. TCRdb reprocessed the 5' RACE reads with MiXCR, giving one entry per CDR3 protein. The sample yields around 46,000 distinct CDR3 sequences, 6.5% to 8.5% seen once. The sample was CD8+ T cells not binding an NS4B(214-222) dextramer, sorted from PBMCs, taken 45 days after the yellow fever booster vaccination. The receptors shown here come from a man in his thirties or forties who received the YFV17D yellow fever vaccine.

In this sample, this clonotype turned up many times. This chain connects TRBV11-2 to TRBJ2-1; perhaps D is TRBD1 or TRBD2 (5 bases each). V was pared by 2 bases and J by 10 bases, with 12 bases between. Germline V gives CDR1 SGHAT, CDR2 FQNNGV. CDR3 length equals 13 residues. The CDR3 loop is CASSLSFGGEQFF. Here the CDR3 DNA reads TGTGCCAGCAGCTTAAGTTTTGGGGGAGAGCAGTTCTTC.

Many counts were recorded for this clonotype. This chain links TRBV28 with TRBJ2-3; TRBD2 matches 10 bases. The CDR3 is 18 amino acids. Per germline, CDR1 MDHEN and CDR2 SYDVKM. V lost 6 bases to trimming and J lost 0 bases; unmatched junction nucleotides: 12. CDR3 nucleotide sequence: TGTGCCAGCAGCTCGGTAGGGACTAGCGAAACAAGCACAGATACGCAGTATTTT. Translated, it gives CASSSVGTSETSTDTQYF.

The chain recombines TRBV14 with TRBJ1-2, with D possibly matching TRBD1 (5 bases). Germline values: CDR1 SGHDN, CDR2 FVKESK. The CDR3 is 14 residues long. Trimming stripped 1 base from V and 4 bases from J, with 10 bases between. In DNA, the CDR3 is TGTGCCAGCAGCCAAGGTCCCGACAGCTATGGCTACACCTTC. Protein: CASSQGPDSYGYTF.

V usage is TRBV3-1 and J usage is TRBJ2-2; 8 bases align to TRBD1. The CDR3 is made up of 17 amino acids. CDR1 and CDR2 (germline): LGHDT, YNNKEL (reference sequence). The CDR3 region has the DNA TGTACCCTCAGTTTAGGTCCGGGCAGGGGGCGATCCGGGGAGCTGTTTTTT. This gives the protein CTLSLGPGRGRSGELFF.

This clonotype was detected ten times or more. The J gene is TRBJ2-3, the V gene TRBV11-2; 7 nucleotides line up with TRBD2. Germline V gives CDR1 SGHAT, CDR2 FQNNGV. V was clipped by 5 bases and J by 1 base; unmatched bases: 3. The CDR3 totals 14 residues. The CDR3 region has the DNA TGTGCCAGCAGCGACACTAGCGGCACAGATACGCAGTATTTT. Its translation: CASSDTSGTDTQYF.

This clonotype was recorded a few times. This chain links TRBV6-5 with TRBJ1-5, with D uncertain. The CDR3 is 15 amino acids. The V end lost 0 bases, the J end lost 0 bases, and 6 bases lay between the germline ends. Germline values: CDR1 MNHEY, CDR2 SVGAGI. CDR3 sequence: CASSYSPYSNQPQHF. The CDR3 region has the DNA TGTGCCAGCAGTTACTCACCCTATAGCAATCAGCCCCAGCATTTT.

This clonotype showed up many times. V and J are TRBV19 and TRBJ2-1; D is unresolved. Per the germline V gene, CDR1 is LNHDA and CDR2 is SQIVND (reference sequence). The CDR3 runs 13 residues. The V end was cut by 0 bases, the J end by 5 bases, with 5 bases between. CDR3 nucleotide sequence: TGTGCCAGTAGTATAGACCCAAACAATGAGCAGTTCTTC. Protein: CASSIDPNNEQFF.

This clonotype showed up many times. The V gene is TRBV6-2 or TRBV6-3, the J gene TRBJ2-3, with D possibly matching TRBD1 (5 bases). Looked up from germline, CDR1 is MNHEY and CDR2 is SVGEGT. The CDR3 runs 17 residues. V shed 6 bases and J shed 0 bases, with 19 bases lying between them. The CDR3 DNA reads TGTGCCAGCAGAACTCCGACAGTCTCCTCTAGCACAGATACGCAGTATTTT. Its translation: CASRTPTVSSSTDTQYF.

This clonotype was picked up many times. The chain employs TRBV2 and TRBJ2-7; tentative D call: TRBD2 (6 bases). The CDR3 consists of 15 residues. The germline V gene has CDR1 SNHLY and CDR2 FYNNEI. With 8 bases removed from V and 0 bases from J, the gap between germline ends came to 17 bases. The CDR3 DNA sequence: TGTGCCAGCGCCTCCGGGAGCGGAGCCTCCTACGAGCAGTACTTC. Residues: CASASGSGASYEQYF.

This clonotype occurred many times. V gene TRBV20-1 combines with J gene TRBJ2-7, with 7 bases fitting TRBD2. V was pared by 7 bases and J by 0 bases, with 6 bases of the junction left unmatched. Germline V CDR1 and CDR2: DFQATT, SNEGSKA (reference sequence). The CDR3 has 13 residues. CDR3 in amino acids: CSGMGGSSYEQYF. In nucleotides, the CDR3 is TGCAGTGGAATGGGCGGGAGCTCCTACGAGCAGTACTTC.

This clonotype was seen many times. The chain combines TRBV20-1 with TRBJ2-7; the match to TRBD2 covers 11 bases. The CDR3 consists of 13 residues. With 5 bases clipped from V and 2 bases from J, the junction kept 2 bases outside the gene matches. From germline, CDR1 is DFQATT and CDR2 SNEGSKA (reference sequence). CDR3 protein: CSALAGGTYEQYF. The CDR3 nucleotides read TGCAGTGCTTTAGCGGGAGGGACCTACGAGCAGTACTTC.

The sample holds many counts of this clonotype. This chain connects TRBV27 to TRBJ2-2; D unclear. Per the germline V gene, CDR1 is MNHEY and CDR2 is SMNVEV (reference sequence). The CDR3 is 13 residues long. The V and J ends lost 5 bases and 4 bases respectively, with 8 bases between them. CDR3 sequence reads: CASSPYTTGELFF. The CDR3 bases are TGTGCCAGCAGTCCATATACCACCGGGGAGCTGTTTTTT.

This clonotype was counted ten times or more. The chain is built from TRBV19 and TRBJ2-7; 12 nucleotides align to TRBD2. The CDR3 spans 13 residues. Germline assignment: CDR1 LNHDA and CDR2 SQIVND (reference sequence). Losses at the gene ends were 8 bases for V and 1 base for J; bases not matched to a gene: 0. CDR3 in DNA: TGTGCCAGTGGACTAGCGGGGTCCTACGAGCAGTACTTC. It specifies CASGLAGSYEQYF.

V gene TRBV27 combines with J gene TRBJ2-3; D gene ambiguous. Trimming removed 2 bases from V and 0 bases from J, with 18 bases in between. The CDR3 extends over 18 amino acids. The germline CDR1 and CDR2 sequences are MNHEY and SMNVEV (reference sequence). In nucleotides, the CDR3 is TGTGCCAGCAGTTTAAAATTACTCTGGAATTCTAGCACAGATACGCAGTATTTT. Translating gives CASSLKLLWNSSTDTQYF.

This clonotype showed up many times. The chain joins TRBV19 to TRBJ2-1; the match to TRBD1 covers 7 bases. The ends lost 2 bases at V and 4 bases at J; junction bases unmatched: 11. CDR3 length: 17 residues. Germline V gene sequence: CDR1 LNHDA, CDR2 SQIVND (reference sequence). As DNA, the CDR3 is TGTGCCAGTAGTATAAACAGGGGCCCACCCTTTTACAATGAGCAGTTCTTC. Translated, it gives CASSINRGPPFYNEQFF.

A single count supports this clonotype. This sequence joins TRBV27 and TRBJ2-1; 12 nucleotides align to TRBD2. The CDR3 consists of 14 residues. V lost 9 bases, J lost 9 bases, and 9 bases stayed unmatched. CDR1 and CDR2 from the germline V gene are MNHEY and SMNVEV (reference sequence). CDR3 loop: CASKLAGGPVEQFF. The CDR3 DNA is TGTGCCAGTAAGCTAGCGGGAGGGCCGGTTGAGCAGTTCTTC.

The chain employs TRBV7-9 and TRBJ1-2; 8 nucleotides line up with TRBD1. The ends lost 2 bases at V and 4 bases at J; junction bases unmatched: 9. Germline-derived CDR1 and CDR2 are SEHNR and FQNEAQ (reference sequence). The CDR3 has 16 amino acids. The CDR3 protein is CASSLQGAKPIYGYTF. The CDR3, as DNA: TGTGCCAGCAGCTTACAGGGGGCGAAACCTATCTATGGCTACACCTTC.

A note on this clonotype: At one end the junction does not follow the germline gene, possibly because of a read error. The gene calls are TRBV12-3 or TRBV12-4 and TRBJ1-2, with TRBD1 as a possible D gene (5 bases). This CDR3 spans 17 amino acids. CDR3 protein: CASSLAPGTKSKYGYTF. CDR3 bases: TGTGCCAGCAGTTTAGCCCCCGGGACCAAATCTAAGTATGGCTACACCTTC.